These 2 T cell receptor beta chains originate from one sample sequenced in a study of T cells in Graves' hyperthyroidism and ophthalmopathy. Amplified regions were TCR beta CDR3 sequences from RNA transcripts. Primed by the HTBI set, a first-round RT-PCR was run on the TCR CDR3. MiXCR, applied by TCRdb to the multiplex PCR reads, yields one record per CDR3 protein. Among 350,000 to 400,000 distinct CDR3 sequences, about a fifth were seen once, and the ten largest hold less than 45%. The sequenced sample was blood. The receptors originated from a man aged 18 to 30 with Graves' ophthalmopathy.

The rearrangement uses TRBV28 and TRBJ1-6, with D maybe TRBD1 (6 bases). Germline CDR1 reads MDHEN; CDR2 reads SYDVKM. Trimming shortened V by 8 bases and J by 10 bases, and 21 bases separated the two germline ends. This CDR3 spans 15 amino acids. The CDR3 DNA reads TGTGCCAGCTCTAGGGGGGCCGCCGGCTCATCACCCCTCCACTTT. It encodes CASSRGAAGSSPLHF.

The table lists this clonotype with many counts. The chain carries TRBV7-9 and TRBJ2-3; 9 bases are shared with TRBD1. Looked up from germline, CDR1 is SEHNR and CDR2 is FQNEAQ (reference sequence). The junction had 11 bases not matched to a gene; V was cut back by 7 bases and J by 6 bases. This CDR3 comprises 15 residues. CDR3 DNA: TGTGCCAGCACGACTCCACAGGGGGCCAGGGATACGCAGTATTTT. This encodes CASTTPQGARDTQYF.